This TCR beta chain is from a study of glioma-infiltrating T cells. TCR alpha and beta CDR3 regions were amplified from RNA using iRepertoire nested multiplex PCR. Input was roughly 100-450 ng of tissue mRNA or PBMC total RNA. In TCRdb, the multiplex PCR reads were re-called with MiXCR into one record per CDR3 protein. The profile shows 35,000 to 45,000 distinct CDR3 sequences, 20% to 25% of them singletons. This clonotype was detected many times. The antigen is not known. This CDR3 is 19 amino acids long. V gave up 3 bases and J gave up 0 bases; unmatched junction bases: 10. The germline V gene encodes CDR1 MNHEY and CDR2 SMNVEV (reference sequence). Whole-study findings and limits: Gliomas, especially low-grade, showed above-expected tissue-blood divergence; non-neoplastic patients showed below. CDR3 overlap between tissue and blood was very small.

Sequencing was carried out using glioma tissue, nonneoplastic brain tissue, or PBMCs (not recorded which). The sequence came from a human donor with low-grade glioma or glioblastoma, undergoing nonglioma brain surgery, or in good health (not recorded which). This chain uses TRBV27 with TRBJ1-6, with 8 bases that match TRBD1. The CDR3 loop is CASSFTMGQASSYNSPLHF. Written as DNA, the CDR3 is TGTGCCAGCAGTTTTACTATGGGACAGGCAAGCTCCTATAATTCACCCCTCCACTTT.